Following are 11 T cell receptor beta chains from one sample sequenced in a study of blood T cell repertoires in COVID-19 (dated by TCRdb to between 2020 and 2021). The protocol used for the library was the immunoSEQ multiplex PCR assay. TCRdb took over this immuneACCESS table, retaining in-frame rearrangements with V and J assigned. Such tables are incomplete; in checked studies, under half of the missing clones stem from an unresolved V gene, and the remainder is unexplained. In this sample the table shows about 120,000 clones, around 77% of which occur a single time. Of the sample, 7.9% falls within the top ten clones. The sequencing input was peripheral blood. Receptors were obtained from a human donor in a cohort sampled during active COVID-19.

J is TRBJ1-2 and V is TRBV28; 9 positions agree with TRBD1. V shed 7 bases and J 0 bases; nucleotides not matched to a gene: 3. CDR3 length equals 14 residues. Germline lookup yields CDR1 MDHEN and CDR2 SYDVKM. The CDR3 spells CASIRTGANYGYTF. The CDR3 DNA follows: TGTGCCAGCATACGGACAGGGGCTAACTATGGCTACACCTTC.

CDR3 in DNA: TGTGCCAGCAGTTATATGGCGCAGGTACAAGAGACCCAGTACTTC. It translates to CASSYMAQVQETQYF. This sequence joins TRBV6-5 and TRBJ2-5, with D uncertain. Germline CDR1 MNHEY, CDR2 SVGAGI. There are 15 residues in the CDR3. Trimming removed 3 bases from V and 2 bases from J, with 13 bases in between.

The rearrangement joins TRBV11-3 to TRBJ2-7; no clear D. Germline-derived CDR1 and CDR2 are SGHNT and YENEEA. The CDR3 contains 14 residues. V lost 3 bases to trimming and J lost 2 bases, with 11 bases between them. The DNA of the CDR3 is TGTGCCAGCAGCTTGACGGGTCGTACCTACGAGCAGTACTTC. Translating gives CASSLTGRTYEQYF.

This chain connects TRBV5-6 to TRBJ2-6, with 13 positions matching TRBD2. The CDR3 runs 19 residues. From germline, CDR1 is SGHDT and CDR2 YYEEEE. V dropped 3 bases and J dropped 1; count of bases not matched to a gene: 7. The CDR3 DNA reads as TGTGCCAGCAGCTCACCACTAGCGGGGGGGTATTCTGGGGCCAACGTCCTGACTTTC. Its translation is CASSSPLAGGYSGANVLTF.

The genes are TRBV4-2 and TRBJ1-1; the match to TRBD1 covers 8 bases. CDR1 and CDR2 (germline): LGHNA, YNFKEQ. There are 15 residues in the CDR3. The V segment lost 3 bases and the J segment 0 bases; nucleotides outside the gene matches: 3. In DNA, the CDR3 is TGTGCCAGCAGCCAGACGACAGGGGTGAACACTGAAGCTTTCTTT. Amino acid sequence: CASSQTTGVNTEAFF.

The V and J genes are TRBV18 and TRBJ1-5; D unresolved. Germline lookup yields CDR1 KGHSH and CDR2 LQKENI. The CDR3 loop spans 15 amino acids. V lost 5 bases and J lost 0, with 11 bases in between. The DNA of the CDR3 is TGTGCCAGCTCAATAACTCATTATAGCAATCAGCCCCAGCATTTT. Its protein is CASSITHYSNQPQHF. Using reference TRBV18 and TRBJ1-5 for the parts outside the CDR3, the full variable domain is NAGVMQNPRHLVRRRGQEARLRCSPMKGHSHVYWYRQLPEEGLKFMVYLQKENIIDESGMPKERFSAEFPKEGPSILRIQQVVRGDSAAYFCASSITHYSNQPQHFGDGTRLSIL.

The chain couples TRBV28 to TRBJ2-5, with TRBD1 as a possible D gene (5 bases). V lost 3 bases, J lost 1 base, and 12 bases lay in between. Germline V gene data show CDR1 as MDHEN and CDR2 as SYDVKM. This CDR3 has 15 amino acids. DNA for the CDR3: TGTGCCAGCAGTTTCCGTCAAGGGGTCCAAGAGACCCAGTACTTC. It translates to CASSFRQGVQETQYF.

The V and J genes are TRBV27 and TRBJ2-5; 9 bases fit TRBD1. This CDR3 has 16 amino acids. From germline, CDR1 is MNHEY and CDR2 SMNVEV (reference sequence). The trim removed 5 bases at V and 4 bases at J, leaving 11 bases unmatched. The CDR3 loop reads CASSLGTGRGLETQYF. DNA for the CDR3: TGTGCCAGCAGTCTTGGGACAGGGAGGGGATTAGAGACCCAGTACTTC.

The sample holds a few counts of this clone. The chain couples TRBV3-1 (or the pseudogene TRBV3-2) to TRBJ2-7; 8 bases agree with TRBD1. Germline CDR1 reads LGHDT; CDR2 reads YNNKEL (reference sequence). Trimming removed 1 base from V and 2 bases from J; junction bases left unmatched: 1. This CDR3 is 14 amino acids long. The CDR3 DNA is TGTGCCAGCAGCCAAGGGGACAGGACCTACGAGCAGTACTTC. Protein product: CASSQGDRTYEQYF.

This clone occurred a few times. The rearrangement joins TRBV5-6 to TRBJ1-2, with 7 positions matching TRBD1. Trimming at V came to 1 base and at J to 2 bases, leaving 5 bases not matched to a gene. Germline CDR1 is SGHDT and CDR2 is YYEEEE. CDR3 length: 15 amino acids. Here the CDR3 DNA reads TGTGCCAGCAGCTTGCTCCGACAGGGCAACTATGGCTACACCTTC. Translating gives CASSLLRQGNYGYTF.

This chain connects TRBV4-1 to TRBJ1-1, with 7 bases lining up with TRBD1. Germline assignment: CDR1 MGHRA and CDR2 YSYEKL. After removal of 3 bases from V and 5 bases from J, the junction contained 9 bases not matched to a gene. The length of the CDR3 is 15 residues. As DNA, the CDR3 is TGCGCCAGCAGCCAGGCAGCCACAGGGGAGACTGAAGCTTTCTTT. Protein: CASSQAATGETEAFF.